These T cell receptor beta chains were read from a single sample in a study of CD8+CD57+ T cells in acquired aplastic anemia. TCRdb reanalysed the reads using MiXCR and keeps one entry per CDR3 protein. The sample lists 180,000 or so distinct CDR3 sequences, under 55% occurring once. Source material: sorted CD4+, CD8+, or CD8+CD57+ T cells (not recorded which) from PBMCs. The receptors shown here come from a human donor with aplastic anemia. Both conserved end residues are part of each CDR3. A D gene is named only where the DNA matches it firmly. Where a row states a size, it is once, few, many or the class of an expanded clone; other rows omit it.

clone_size	j_call	v_call	d_call	cdr3_nt	cdr3_aa
.	TRBJ2-3	TRBV24-1	.	TGTGCCACCAGTGAAGGGATCACAGTTATGCAGTATTTT	CATSEGITVMQYF
.	TRBJ2-5	TRBV12-3/TRBV12-4	TRBD2	TGTGCCAGCAGTTATAGCGGGGGAGCCATGGGGGCCCAGTACTTC	CASSYSGGAMGAQYF
.	TRBJ2-7	TRBV20-1	.	TGCAGTGCTTCGTCCACGGGGACGGGGGGCAACTCCTACGAGCAGTACTTC	CSASSTGTGGNSYEQYF
.	TRBJ2-5	TRBV12-5	.	TGTGCTAGTGGTTTGGAGGACAGTACCCGGGAGACCCAGTACTTC	CASGLEDSTRETQYF
.	TRBJ1-1	TRBV2	.	TGTGCCGGCAGTGAGCAGGGGATGATGAGCACTGAAGCTCTCTTT	CAGSEQGMMSTEALF
.	TRBJ2-1	TRBV7-2	.	TGTGCCAGCAGCTTACTACAGGGACAGTTCTTC	CASSLLQGQFF
.	TRBJ2-7	TRBV2	.	TGTGCCAGCCAACAGGACACCTACGAGCAATACTTC	CASQQDTYEQYF
once	TRBJ2-5	TRBV25-1	TRBD2	TGTGCCACCAACAGAGGCGGGGGGGCAGGTGAGACCCAGTACTTC	CATNRGGGAGETQYF
.	TRBJ2-4	TRBV24-1	TRBD1	TGTGCCACCAGTGATTTGGGGCAGGGGGCCATTCAGTACTTC	CATSDLGQGAIQYF
.	TRBJ2-1	TRBV11-2	TRBD2	TGTGCCAGCAGCCTTCGAGCGGGGGCCAGCAATGAGCAGTTCTTC	CASSLRAGASNEQFF
.	TRBJ1-1	TRBV24-1	.	TGTGCCACCAGTGACTCTTTAAGCACTGAAGCTTTCTTT	CATSDSLSTEAFF
.	TRBJ1-1	TRBV6-5	TRBD1	TGTGCCAGCAGTTACTCGGGACAGTGGTCTGAAGCTTTCTTT	CASSYSGQWSEAFF
.	TRBJ1-6	TRBV9	TRBD1	TGTGCCAGCAGCGTAGCCCCGGACAGGGATTCACCCCTCCACTTT	CASSVAPDRDSPLHF
many	TRBJ2-7	TRBV2	TRBD1	TGTGCCAGCAGTGAGGGGGGACAGGGACCCTACGAGCAGTACTTC	CASSEGGQGPYEQYF
.	TRBJ1-1	TRBV6-2/TRBV6-3	.	TGTGCCAGCAGTTACTCGAGTCCAATCGGAACTGAAGCTTTCTTT	CASSYSSPIGTEAFF
.	TRBJ2-1	TRBV4-3	.	TGCGCCAGCAGCCAAGATAAACATACTAGCAGTGAGCAGTTCTTC	CASSQDKHTSSEQFF
few	TRBJ2-3	TRBV7-6	.	TGTGCCAGCAGCCCCACGCCTGGGATGATAGATACGCAGTATTTT	CASSPTPGMIDTQYF
many	TRBJ1-5	TRBV10-1	.	TGCGCCAGCAGTGAGTCGCCCGGGAATCAGCCCCAGCATTTT	CASSESPGNQPQHF
many	TRBJ2-7	TRBV20-1	TRBD2	TGCAGTGCGCGACTAGCGGGGGGCGGGTACGAGCAGTACTTC	CSARLAGGGYEQYF
.	TRBJ2-3	TRBV25-1	TRBD2	TGTGCCAGTACTAGCGGGGGTGCAGACGGTACGCAGTATTTT	CASTSGGADGTQYF
many	TRBJ2-7	TRBV20-1	TRBD1	TGCAGTGCTAGAGGGAGGACAGGGAGCCACGAGCAGTACTTC	CSARGRTGSHEQYF
many	TRBJ2-3	TRBV20-1	TRBD2	TGCAGTGGGGTCAGCGGGGGAATCACAGATACGCAGTATTTT	CSGVSGGITDTQYF
.	TRBJ1-1	TRBV24-1	TRBD1	TGTGCCACCAGTGACCGCTTGCGGACAGGAGGCACTGAAGCTTTCTTT	CATSDRLRTGGTEAFF
few	TRBJ2-7	TRBV29-1	.	TGCAGCGTTGGGGACCCAAGGACAACGAGATACGAGCAGTACTTC	CSVGDPRTTRYEQYF
many	TRBJ2-6	TRBV3-1	.	TGTGCCAGCAGCCCTAGTGTTTCTACTGGGGCCAACGTCCTGACTTTC	CASSPSVSTGANVLTF